These 27 T cell receptor beta chains share one sample of origin, sequenced in a study of blood T cell repertoires in COVID-19. Here immunoSEQ multiplex PCR was the method, and the copy in TCRdb shows in-frame clones only, minus some. The data show under 150,000 clones, 85% seen once. The sample consisted of peripheral blood. Receptors originate from a woman aged 55-75 years with COVID-19, enrolled during active disease.

The chain has TRBV30 and TRBJ1-2; possible D gene TRBD1, 5 bases. Germline CDR1 GTSNPN, CDR2 SVGIG (reference sequence). V was pared by 0 bases and J by 4 bases, with 12 bases between. This CDR3 contains 14 residues. The CDR3 loop is CAWSVRGQGYGYTF. The CDR3 DNA reads as TGTGCCTGGAGTGTAAGGGGTCAGGGCTATGGCTACACCTTC.

The genes are TRBV5-4 and TRBJ2-5; 7 positions agree with TRBD2. This CDR3 spans 14 amino acids. CDR1 and CDR2 from the germline V gene are SGHNT and YYREEE (reference sequence). Trimming removed 1 base from V and 5 bases from J; junction bases left unmatched: 5. CDR3 nucleotide sequence: TGTGCCAGCAGCTTGAAGGGCGGGGGTGAGACCCAGTACTTC. This gives the protein CASSLKGGGETQYF.

The chain recombines TRBV7-8 with TRBJ2-7; 7 bases match TRBD2. CDR1 and CDR2 (germline): SGHVS, FQNEAQ. V shed 5 bases and J 5 bases; nucleotides not matched to a gene: 12. This CDR3 spans 15 amino acids. For the CDR3, the DNA is TGTGCCAGCAGCGCGGTTGACGGGGGGTTCCACGAGCAGTACTTC. This encodes CASSAVDGGFHEQYF.

This clone has more than one count but fewer than ten. The rearrangement uses TRBV4-3 and TRBJ2-2, with D possibly being TRBD2 (6 bases). CDR1 and CDR2 (germline): LGHNA, YSLEER. Trimming shortened V by 1 base and J by 7 bases, and 13 bases separated the two germline ends. The CDR3 runs to 15 residues. The CDR3 spells CASSQVLGGIGELFF. The CDR3 DNA reads as TGCGCCAGCAGCCAAGTGTTGGGGGGTATCGGGGAGCTGTTTTTT.

The rearrangement links TRBV3-1 (or the pseudogene TRBV3-2) to TRBJ2-5, with TRBD2 identical over 7 bases. This CDR3 has 14 residues. The germline V gene encodes CDR1 LGHDT and CDR2 YNNKEL (reference sequence). With V trimmed by 6 bases and J by 3 bases, 7 bases remained unmatched. In nucleotides, the CDR3 is TGTGCCAGCAGTCTCGGACTAGTTAAAGAGACCCAGTACTTC. Its protein product is CASSLGLVKETQYF.

In its sample, this clone was seen once. The chain carries TRBV6-5 and TRBJ1-5; TRBD1 matches 7 bases. The CDR3 runs to 14 residues. V trimming: 5 bases; J trimming: 3 bases; junction bases outside the gene matches: 4. CDR1 is MNHEY, CDR2 SVGAGI, per germline. The CDR3 is CASSQTGSNQPQHF. For the CDR3, the DNA is TGTGCCAGCAGTCAGACAGGGTCCAATCAGCCCCAGCATTTT.

The V call is TRBV7-9, the J call TRBJ1-1; 7 bases agree with TRBD1. V lost 5 bases, J lost 4 bases, and 7 bases stayed unmatched. The CDR3 covers 14 residues. Looked up from germline, CDR1 is SEHNR and CDR2 is FQNEAQ (reference sequence). CDR3 bases: TGTGCCAGCAGCGCGCAGGGGGAGTCCACTGAAGCTTTCTTT. Protein product: CASSAQGESTEAFF.

The V call is TRBV9, the J call TRBJ1-2, with 7 bases identical to TRBD1. V was clipped by 2 bases and J by 0 bases; unmatched bases: 1. CDR1 is SGDLS and CDR2 is YYNGEE in the germline V gene. CDR3 length: 14 amino acids. The CDR3 sequence: CASSVGQTNYGYTF. CDR3 in DNA: TGTGCCAGCAGCGTGGGACAGACTAACTATGGCTACACCTTC.

The V and J genes are TRBV7-9 and TRBJ2-1; the match to TRBD2 covers 9 bases. The trim removed 5 bases at V and 4 bases at J, leaving 6 bases unmatched. Looked up from germline, CDR1 is SEHNR and CDR2 is FQNEAQ (reference sequence). There are 15 residues in the CDR3. CDR3 loop: CASSERGVIYNEQFF. CDR3 coding DNA: TGTGCCAGCAGCGAGCGGGGGGTAATTTACAATGAGCAGTTCTTC.

This rearrangement joins TRBV7-8 to TRBJ1-1, with D tentatively TRBD1 (6 bases). Between the trimmed V and J ends, which lost 5 bases and 2 bases, there was a span of 15 bases. Germline V gene lookup returns CDR1 SGHVS and CDR2 FQNEAQ. CDR3 size: 15 residues. This CDR3 is CASSQTGGPNTEAFF. Here the CDR3 DNA reads TGTGCCAGCAGCCAGACGGGGGGCCCAAACACTGAAGCTTTCTTT.

This sequence joins TRBV6-6 and TRBJ1-2; D might be TRBD1 (6 bases). CDR1 and CDR2 (germline): MNHNY, SVGAGI (reference sequence). The CDR3 has 15 residues. Trimming cost V 2 bases and J 8 bases, with 18 bases left between them. The DNA of the CDR3 is TGTGCCAGCAGTTACGAGGGCAGGGGAGTTGGCGGCTACACCTTC. This codes for CASSYEGRGVGGYTF.

The gene calls are TRBV25-1 and TRBJ1-5; maybe TRBD1 (5 bases). The germline CDR1 and CDR2 sequences are MGHDK and SYGVNS. V was pared by 2 bases and J by 0 bases, with 8 bases between. The CDR3 is 15 amino acids. CDR3 coding DNA: TGTGCCAGCAGTGAAGAAGGGGATAGCAATCAGCCCCAGCATTTT. Its protein is CASSEEGDSNQPQHF. Drawing the rest from reference TRBV25-1 and TRBJ1-5, the complete variable domain is EADIYQTPRYLVIGTGKKITLECSQTMGHDKMYWYQQDPGMELHLIHYSYGVNSTEKGDLSSESTVSRIRTEHFPLTLESARPSHTSQYLCASSEEGDSNQPQHFGDGTRLSIL.

The chain uses TRBV5-1 and TRBJ1-3; no clear D. The CDR3 is made up of 17 amino acids. The V end lost 7 bases, the J end lost 0 bases, and 20 bases lay between the germline ends. Germline lookup yields CDR1 SGHRS and CDR2 YFSETQ. The CDR3 DNA follows: TGCGCCAGCTTCCCCTCCCCCAGTATTCGCTCTGGAAACACCATATATTTT. Encoded protein: CASFPSPSIRSGNTIYF.

This clone appeared a single time. The rearrangement uses TRBV7-3 and TRBJ1-2; no definite D call. This CDR3 has 15 residues. Germline CDR1 SGHTA, CDR2 FQGTGA. The V gene lost 2 bases and the J gene lost 0 bases, with 10 bases spanning the gap. CDR3 sequence reads: CASSLDGAANYGYTF. The CDR3 nucleotides read TGTGCCAGCAGCTTAGACGGAGCGGCTAACTATGGCTACACCTTC. Based on the CDR3 plus reference TRBV7-3 and TRBJ1-2, the full variable domain is GAGVSQTPSNKVTEKGKYVELRCDPISGHTALYWYRQSLGQGPEFLIYFQGTGAADDSGLPNDRFFAVRPEGSVSTLKIQRTERGDSAVYLCASSLDGAANYGYTFGSGTRLTVV.

The rearrangement uses TRBV4-3 and TRBJ2-3; unclear D gene. Trimming left V 1 base short and J 0 bases short, with 11 bases between. Germline CDR1 reads LGHNA; CDR2 reads YSLEER. This CDR3 has 16 residues. CDR3 nucleotides: TGCGCCAGCAGCCAAGGAGGAGACGCTAGCACAGATACGCAGTATTTT. Its protein is CASSQGGDASTDTQYF.

The CDR3 region is CASSLGQGDGYTF. CDR3 bases: TGTGCCAGCAGCCTGGGACAGGGTGATGGCTACACCTTC. The chain links TRBV28 to TRBJ1-2, with 9 bases identical to TRBD1. With 6 bases clipped from V and 6 bases from J, the junction kept 5 bases outside the gene matches. CDR3 size: 13 residues. CDR1 and CDR2 from the germline V gene are MDHEN and SYDVKM.

This clone came up once. The V and J genes are TRBV18 and TRBJ1-4; 10 nucleotides align to TRBD1. The J segment lost 8 bases and the V segment lost 3 bases, leaving 12 bases of the junction unmatched. CDR1 is KGHSH, CDR2 LQKENI, per germline. This CDR3 spans 17 amino acids. In DNA form, the CDR3 reads TGTGCCAGCTCACCCGGACAGGGGGAACTATCGGGGGAAAAACTGTTTTTT. Amino acid sequence: CASSPGQGELSGEKLFF.

This clone was detected only once. The chain links TRBV19 to TRBJ2-3; TRBD2 agrees at 8 bases. CDR1 and CDR2 from the germline V gene are LNHDA and SQIVND (reference sequence). The CDR3 is made up of 19 amino acids. Trimming cost V 6 bases and J 1 base; bases outside gene matches: 18. CDR3 nucleotide sequence: TGTGCCAGTAGCGTCCCTCCGTCGGGGGGGCCGCTAGGCACAGATACGCAGTATTTT. Amino acid sequence: CASSVPPSGGPLGTDTQYF.

V and J are TRBV11-2 and TRBJ1-3, with 7 nucleotides matching TRBD1. J was trimmed by 2 bases and V by 2 bases; bases with no gene match: 3. The CDR3 has 15 amino acids. CDR1 and CDR2 (germline): SGHAT, FQNNGV. CDR3 amino acids: CASSLPGTAGNTIYF. CDR3 in DNA: TGTGCCAGCAGCTTACCCGGGACAGCTGGAAACACCATATATTTT.

This chain links TRBV19 with TRBJ2-5; 9 nucleotides agree with TRBD1. This CDR3 spans 15 amino acids. Trimming removed 5 bases from V and 2 bases from J; junction bases left unmatched: 6. The V gene's germline CDR1 is LNHDA and CDR2 SQIVND (reference sequence). The CDR3 is CASSATGTGQETQYF. As DNA, the CDR3 is TGTGCCAGTAGTGCCACCGGGACAGGGCAAGAGACCCAGTACTTC.

The V call is TRBV6-5, the J call TRBJ1-1, with TRBD1 matching over 9 bases. Trimming took 6 bases from V and 5 from J; bases not matched to a gene: 10. Looked up from germline, CDR1 is MNHEY and CDR2 is SVGAGI. This CDR3 contains 15 residues. The CDR3 sequence: CASRPFNRGRTEAFF. Here the CDR3 DNA reads TGTGCCAGCAGGCCCTTCAACAGGGGGCGGACTGAAGCTTTCTTT.

This chain connects TRBV30 to TRBJ2-7; 7 positions agree with TRBD2. This CDR3 spans 14 amino acids. Germline CDR1 is GTSNPN and CDR2 is SVGIG (reference sequence). With 1 base clipped from V and 1 base from J, the junction kept 4 bases outside the gene matches. The CDR3 spells CAWSATGGSYEQYF. The CDR3 DNA is TGTGCCTGGAGTGCAACGGGGGGTTCCTACGAGCAGTACTTC.

The chain has TRBV5-1 and TRBJ2-1, with D tentatively TRBD1 (5 bases). Germline CDR1 and CDR2: SGHRS and YFSETQ. The length of the CDR3 is 15 residues. V was trimmed by 2 bases and J by 6 bases, leaving 15 bases between them. This CDR3 reads CASSLGVSVSNEQFF. The CDR3 DNA is TGCGCCAGCAGCTTAGGGGTTTCGGTGAGCAATGAGCAGTTCTTC.

V and J are TRBV5-8 and TRBJ2-3, with TRBD2 identical over 13 bases. The CDR3 sequence is 17 residues long. Per the germline V gene, CDR1 is SGHTS and CDR2 is YDEGEE. V shed 2 bases and J 2 bases; nucleotides not matched to a gene: 5. CDR3 nucleotides: TGTGCCAGCAGCTTAGCCGGGACTAGCGGGGACACAGATACGCAGTATTTT. This encodes CASSLAGTSGDTDTQYF.

Details on this clone: Additional DNA sequences in this sample encode the identical CDR3. The chain employs TRBV18 and TRBJ2-7; 7 bases agree with TRBD1. The CDR3 has 14 residues. The junction had 5 bases not matched to a gene; V was cut back by 6 bases and J by 0 bases. From germline, CDR1 is KGHSH and CDR2 LQKENI. This chain's CDR3 is CASSRDSSSYEQYF. CDR3 in DNA: TGTGCCAGCTCTCGGGACAGCTCCTCCTACGAGCAGTACTTC.

J is TRBJ2-1 and V is TRBV14; weak D call: TRBD2 (5 bases). V was pared by 4 bases and J by 8 bases, with 18 bases between. Germline V gene lookup returns CDR1 SGHDN and CDR2 FVKESK. The CDR3 sequence is 15 residues long. The CDR3 bases are TGTGCCAGCAGCCTCACTAGAGGAGTTGGCGATGAGCAGTTCTTC. As protein: CASSLTRGVGDEQFF.

The J gene is TRBJ2-7, the V gene TRBV11-2, with D possibly being TRBD1 (6 bases). CDR1 is SGHAT, CDR2 FQNNGV, per germline. V lost 2 bases and J lost 10, with 12 bases in between. This CDR3 spans 12 amino acids. The CDR3: CASSLWTAEQYF. The CDR3 nucleotides read TGTGCCAGCAGCTTATGGACAGCAGAACAGTACTTC. Filled out from reference TRBV11-2 and TRBJ2-7, the complete variable domain reads EAGVAQSPRYKIIEKRQSVAFWCNPISGHATLYWYQQILGQGPKLLIQFQNNGVVDDSQLPKDRFSAERLKGVDSTLKIQPAKLEDSAVYLCASSLWTAEQYFGPGTRLTVT.